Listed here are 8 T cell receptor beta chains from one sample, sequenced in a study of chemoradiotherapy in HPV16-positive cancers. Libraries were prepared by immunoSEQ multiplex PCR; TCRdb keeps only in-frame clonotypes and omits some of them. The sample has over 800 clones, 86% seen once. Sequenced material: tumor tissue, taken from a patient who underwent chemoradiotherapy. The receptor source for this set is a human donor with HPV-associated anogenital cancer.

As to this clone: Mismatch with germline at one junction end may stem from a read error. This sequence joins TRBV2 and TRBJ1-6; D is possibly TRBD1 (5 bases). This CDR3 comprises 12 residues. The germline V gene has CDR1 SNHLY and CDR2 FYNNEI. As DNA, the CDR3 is TGTGCCAGCAGTGAAACCTACAGGTCCCCGGACTTT. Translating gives CASSETYRSPDF.

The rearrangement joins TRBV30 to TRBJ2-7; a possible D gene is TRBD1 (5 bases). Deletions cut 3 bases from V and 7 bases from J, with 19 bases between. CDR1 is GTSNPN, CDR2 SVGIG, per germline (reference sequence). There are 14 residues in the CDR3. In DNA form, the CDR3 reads TGTGCCTGGAGCCGTCCTGCCAGGGCGGAAGAGCAGTACTTC. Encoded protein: CAWSRPARAEEQYF.

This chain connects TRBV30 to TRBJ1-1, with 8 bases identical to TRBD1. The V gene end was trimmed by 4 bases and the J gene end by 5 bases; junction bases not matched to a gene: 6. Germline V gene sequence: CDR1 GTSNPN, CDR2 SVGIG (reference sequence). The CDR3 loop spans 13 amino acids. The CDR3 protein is CAWNGQGGTEAFF. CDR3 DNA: TGTGCCTGGAACGGACAGGGTGGGACTGAAGCTTTCTTT. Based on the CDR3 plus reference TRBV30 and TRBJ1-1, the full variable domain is SQTIHQWPATLVQPVGSPLSLECTVEGTSNPNLYWYRQAAGRGLQLLFYSVGIGQISSEVPQNLSASRPQDRQFILSSKKLLLSDSGFYLCAWNGQGGTEAFFGQGTRLTVV.

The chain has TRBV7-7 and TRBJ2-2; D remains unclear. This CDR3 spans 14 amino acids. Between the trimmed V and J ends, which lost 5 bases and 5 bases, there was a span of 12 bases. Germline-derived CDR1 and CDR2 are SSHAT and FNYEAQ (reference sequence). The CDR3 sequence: CASSTEPWTGELFF. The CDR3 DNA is TGTGCCAGCAGCACCGAACCGTGGACCGGGGAGCTGTTTTTT.

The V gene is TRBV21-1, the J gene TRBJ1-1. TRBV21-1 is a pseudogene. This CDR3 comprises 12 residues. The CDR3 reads CASPRIGTEAFF. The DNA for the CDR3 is TGTGCCAGCCCACGTATTGGAACTGAAGCTTTCTTT.

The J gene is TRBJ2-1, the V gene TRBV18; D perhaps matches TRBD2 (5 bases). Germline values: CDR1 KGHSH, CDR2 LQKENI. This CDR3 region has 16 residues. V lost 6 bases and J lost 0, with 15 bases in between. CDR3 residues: CASSPFTAGSYNEQFF. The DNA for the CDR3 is TGTGCCAGCTCCCCCTTCACGGCGGGCTCCTACAATGAGCAGTTCTTC. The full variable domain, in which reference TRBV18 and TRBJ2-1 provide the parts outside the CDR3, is NAGVMQNPRHLVRRRGQEARLRCSPMKGHSHVYWYRQLPEEGLKFMVYLQKENIIDESGMPKERFSAEFPKEGPSILRIQQVVRGDSAAYFCASSPFTAGSYNEQFFGPGTRLTVL.

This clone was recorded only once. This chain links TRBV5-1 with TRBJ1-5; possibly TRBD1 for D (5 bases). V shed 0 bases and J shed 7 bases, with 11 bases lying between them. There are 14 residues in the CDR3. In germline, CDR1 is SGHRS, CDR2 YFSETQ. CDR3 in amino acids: CASSLGGGTQPQHF. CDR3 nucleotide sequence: TGCGCCAGCAGCTTGGGGGGGGGAACCCAGCCCCAGCATTTT.

CDR3 protein: CSVTSGAGGYTF. CDR3 DNA: TGCAGCGTTACCTCAGGGGCAGGGGGCTACACCTTC. The chain recombines TRBV29-1 with TRBJ1-2, with D maybe TRBD1 (6 bases). V was cut by 5 bases and J by 8 bases, with 15 bases left in between. The CDR3 totals 12 residues. Per the germline V gene, CDR1 is SQVTM and CDR2 is ANQGSEA.